A single sample gave rise to the 5 T cell receptor beta chains below, sequenced in a study of T cell repertoires in cytomegalovirus infection. MiXCR, run by TCRdb on the reads, gives a single entry per CDR3 protein. The sample has 310,000 or so distinct CDR3 sequences, about a sixth seen once. Sequencing was performed on PBMCs. Receptors were obtained from a human donor in good health (CMV status not recorded). Some clones in this sample may be carry-over from other donors' samples.

The gene calls are TRBV4-2 and TRBJ2-1; 7 bases agree with TRBD2. V shed 5 bases, J shed 7 bases, and the junction held 11 bases outside the gene matches. Germline CDR1 is LGHNA and CDR2 is YNFKEQ. The CDR3 spans 15 residues. The CDR3 here is CASSGGTSEGNEQFF. The DNA for the CDR3 is TGTGCCAGCAGCGGGGGAACTAGCGAAGGGAATGAGCAGTTCTTC.

This clonotype came up a few times. The rearrangement links TRBV7-2 to TRBJ2-1; the match to TRBD1 covers 7 bases. The CDR3 is made up of 18 amino acids. CDR1 is SGHTA and CDR2 is FQGNSA in the germline V gene. The V gene end was trimmed by 3 bases and the J gene end by 2 bases; junction bases not matched to a gene: 13. This chain's CDR3 is CASSFSSGTVLTYNEQFF. CDR3 in DNA: TGTGCCAGCAGCTTTTCATCCGGGACAGTACTAACCTACAATGAGCAGTTCTTC. The whole variable domain, remainder taken from reference TRBV7-2 and TRBJ2-1, is GAGVSQSPSNKVTEKGKDVELRCDPISGHTALYWYRQSLGQGLEFLIYFQGNSAPDKSGLPSDRFSAERTGGSVSTLTIQRTQQEDSAVYLCASSFSSGTVLTYNEQFFGPGTRLTVL.

This rearrangement joins TRBV10-3 to TRBJ2-7; D gene ambiguous. The ends were cut back, 6 bases at V and 4 bases at J, with 10 bases in the middle. The germline V gene has CDR1 ENHRY and CDR2 SYGVKD. The CDR3 covers 12 residues. In DNA, the CDR3 is TGTGCCATCAGCCAGAGTTCGTACGAGCAGTACTTC. The encoded protein is CAISQSSYEQYF.

This clonotype was picked up a small number of times. This chain uses TRBV5-1 with TRBJ2-7; D gene ambiguous. The CDR3 is made up of 15 amino acids. From germline, CDR1 is SGHRS and CDR2 YFSETQ. The V gene lost 0 bases and the J gene lost 0 bases, with 10 bases spanning the gap. The CDR3 DNA sequence: TGCGCCAGCAGCTTGGACGGCCGGAGCTCCTACGAGCAGTACTTC. This translates into CASSLDGRSSYEQYF.

This clonotype appeared many times. This chain uses TRBV7-2 with TRBJ1-2; 8 nucleotides align to TRBD1. This CDR3 comprises 17 residues. J lost 4 bases, V lost 0 bases, and 10 bases had no gene match. Germline CDR1 reads SGHTA; CDR2 reads FQGNSA. CDR3 region: CASSLAGGQGGTYGYTF. The CDR3 DNA follows: TGTGCCAGCAGCTTAGCGGGAGGACAGGGTGGGACCTATGGCTACACCTTC.